This is a list of T cell receptor beta chains from one sample in a study of T cell responses to AZD1222 COVID-19 vaccine. The data were produced by immunoSEQ multiplex PCR, yet TCRdb's version contains in-frame clones alone and is incomplete. There are about 96,000 clones in the sample; roughly 90% occur only once, and about 25% lies in the top ten. The input for sequencing was peripheral blood, taken on day 0 of AZD1222 vaccination. The receptors originated from an adult in good health. Each CDR3 is given with its conserved first and last residue. D genes are given only for firm matches. Size tells how often a clone was seen (once, few, many) or the class of an expanded clone, and some rows leave it out.

.	TRBJ2-7	.	TRBV5-6	TGTGCCAGCAGCTTCTCCGGGCCCAGGGGGGACGAGCAGTACTTC	CASSFSGPRGDEQYF
TRBD1	TRBJ2-5	few	TRBV5-6	TGTGCCAGCAGCTGGCCGGGACAGCAAGAGACCCAGTACTTC	CASSWPGQQETQYF
.	TRBJ1-4	.	TRBV28	TGTGCCAGCAGTTTAGGGCGGGAAAAACTGTTTTTT	CASSLGREKLFF
.	TRBJ1-6	.	TRBV5-5	TGTGCCAGCAGCTCTGATTCACCCCTCCACTTT	CASSSDSPLHF
TRBD1	TRBJ2-3	once	TRBV29-1	TGCAGCGTTGAAGATGTAGATACAGGGGCCTTCACAGATACGCAGTATTTT	CSVEDVDTGAFTDTQYF
.	TRBJ2-1	.	TRBV7-2	TGTGCCAGCAGCTTAAACCCGGGGTTCTCCTACAATGAGCAGTTCTTC	CASSLNPGFSYNEQFF
.	TRBJ1-3	few	TRBV30	TGTGCCTGGAGTGTATCTCCACCGGGGCTTGAGGCTGGAAACACCATATATTTT	CAWSVSPPGLEAGNTIYF
TRBD1	TRBJ2-1	.	TRBV7-3	TGTGCCAGCAGCCGTCCCACAGGGACAGGGGTTGGCAATGAGCAGTTCTTC	CASSRPTGTGVGNEQFF
.	TRBJ1-5	.	TRBV12-5	TGTGCTAGTGGTTTAGAGGGGATGCGGCAGCCCCAGCATTTT	CASGLEGMRQPQHF
TRBD2	TRBJ2-5	.	TRBV2	TGTGCCAGCGGCCGAGTGGCGGGAGGGCGAGAGACCCAGTACTTC	CASGRVAGGRETQYF
.	TRBJ1-2	.	TRBV28	TGTGCCAGCAGTTTCGGGCAGGTTCCCGGGTCGGGCTACACCTTC	CASSFGQVPGSGYTF
.	TRBJ2-5	.	TRBV24-1	TGTGCCACCGGCCGGTCGGGGGGCGAAGAGACCCAGTACTTC	CATGRSGGEETQYF
.	TRBJ2-5	.	TRBV7-9	TGTGCCAGCAGTCCCGAAGAGGCCAGGGAGACCCAGTACTTC	CASSPEEARETQYF
TRBD2	TRBJ2-7	.	TRBV7-6	TGTGCCAGCAGCCCCCAGGGAGCGGGAGGTAACGAGCAGTACTTC	CASSPQGAGGNEQYF
TRBD1	TRBJ1-5	.	TRBV15	TGTGCCACCAGCAGAGACAGGGGGCAAGAGCCCCAGCATTTT	CATSRDRGQEPQHF